This T cell receptor beta chain was recovered during a study of cytomegalovirus exposure and HLA in healthy donors (dated by TCRdb to 2016 to 2017). Describing the broader study: In an earlier analysis of 450 to 750 of the donors, under 300 Gb of sequence data and 117 million unique TCR beta sequences from some 170 million T cells were reported. Using immunosequencing, the study profiled T cell repertoires from 500 to 800 subjects and related those repertoires to cytomegalovirus serostatus. In a later genetic analysis, genome-wide SNP genotypes for about 60% of the 666 donors were used, and that subset was treated as a discovery cohort. Besides the first cohort of about 730 subjects, a separate validation cohort made up of some 110 different subjects was used. HLA typing included class I and class II loci at four-digit resolution. To study patterns of TCR occurrence, a later analysis re-analyzed previously published TCR beta repertoires from 666 donors and added high-resolution HLA genotyping. High-throughput TCR immunosequencing, statistical association of individual TCRs with disease status, and machine learning were combined to predict cytomegalovirus infection status. Roughly 5 DR-DQ haplotypes were handled as single units for association and clustering because linkage in the cohort was strong. The number of donors typed differed by locus, with about 629-630 for A, B, C, DRB1 and DQB1, 522 for DQA1, under 610 for DPA1, and some 440 for DPB1. About 320 gigabases of sequencing data and tens of millions of unique TCR sequences were included in an early release covering under 650 HLA-typed donors. Donor age, sex, ethnicity and CMV serostatus were compiled alongside the repertoire data. Across some 400 genotyped donors of the cohort, an average of 235,054 unique TCR beta nucleotide sequences per donor were sequenced, and roughly 20% of those sequences were non-productive. The later analysis used no new phenotypic data to find candidate immune exposures, relying instead on TCR beta sequences and their occurrence across donors. The genetic ancestry cluster associated with self-reported Caucasian donors included about 81% of the 350 to 500 genotyped donors. In an earlier analysis of 500 to 650 of the donors, high-throughput TCR beta sequencing was used to judge whether each TCR beta V gene segment behaved as functional or pseudogenic. The study aimed to test whether cataloging public T cell receptors could reveal signatures of past pathogen exposure. Every discovery cohort repertoire had been produced on one sequencing platform. Findings and caveats that apply to the study as a whole: A cluster of highly shared sequence variants was judged likely to represent a technical artifact of the sequencing pipeline. HLA typing was unavailable for some donors at each locus, so association tests used only the typed subset. A later analysis found that most CMV-associated TCR beta chains appeared HLA-restricted, with HLA associations seemingly driven largely by CMV exposure. In a later analysis, TCR association rates were found to vary across HLA loci, with the most associated TCRs seen for DRB1 alleles and the fewest for HLA-C alleles. The authors suggested that the approach could potentially be generalized to other disease states and immunological phenotypes. In an earlier analysis of a few hundred of the donors, most TCR beta V segments were observed in productive rearrangements about 87% or about 30% of the time, broadly matching IMGT annotations. Correlated functional status among segregating V segments might be attributable to linkage disequilibrium, but an unknown experimental factor could not be ruled out. While some public TCRs were present in many individuals, most TCR sequences turned up only very rarely across donors. Roughly uniform sequencing depth across donors was assumed in presence/absence analyses, although this assumption may not hold. A later genetic analysis associated a missense DCLRE1C variant with V-gene and J-gene trimming of TCR beta chains, and an independent cohort replicated the association. A few of the identified cytomegalovirus-associated TCR beta chains were confirmed in vitro to be specific for cytomegalovirus antigens. This cohort had only TCR beta chains sequenced, and the lack of alpha or paired-chain data limited which features could be detected. The classifier was reported to diagnose cytomegalovirus status with high specificity and sensitivity in both the original cohort and the validation cohort. According to a later analysis, parvovirus B19, influenza, CMV and Epstein-Barr virus appeared linked to several top co-occurrence clusters. About 17 rarely observed V segments, including chromosome 9 orphons, were excluded from the earlier analysis of almost 600 of the donors because counts were too low. Some IMGT-functional V segments, including TRBV6-2 and TRBV6-3, could not be distinguished by the 87-base-pair reads and were therefore excluded. Specific HLA alleles were associated with 15,000 to 20,000 TCR beta sequences at a false discovery rate of 0.05 in a later analysis. When HLA alleles, especially DR and DQ, strongly co-occurred, attributing TCR associations to individual alleles was difficult. A later analysis found that HLA-associated TCR beta chains were more clonally expanded and had lower generation probabilities than equally common non-associated chains. The study listed approximately 150 TCR beta chains as associated with cytomegalovirus. A further reported finding was that TCR beta sequences accurately predicted the HLA-A and HLA-B alleles for most subjects in the first cohort. The only immune exposure information available for the cohort was CMV serostatus. In a later genetic analysis, fewer N-insertions in productive TCRs were reported among donors in an Asian-associated ancestry cluster than the roughly 700-donor mean.

Preparation of the library involved the immunoSEQ multiplex PCR assay. For the multiplex PCR, a mixture combining 60 forward primers for TCR Vbeta segments and 13 reverse primers for TCR Jbeta segments was used. Amplification of the CDR3 region of rearranged TCR beta genes was performed with a multiplex PCR assay on genomic DNA. On the Illumina HiSeq System, the amplified TCR beta libraries were sequenced as 87-base-pair reads. The source study handled its data this way. Across the 600 to 700 repertoires, a later analysis counted roughly 77 million unique TCR beta chains, about 10 million of which were shared by at least two donors. Raw reads were error-corrected and collapsed into unique sequences by a nearest-neighbor algorithm in which closely related sequences were merged to remove PCR and sequencing errors. V, D and J gene segments were assigned by aligning CDR3 sequences to IMGT reference sequences. Each retained sequence needed at least a six-nucleotide match to both a V gene segment and a J gene segment. Rearrangements were called productive when the CDR3 lacked stop codons and stayed in frame with V and J; all others were non-productive. Following IMGT convention, CDR3 was defined as the stretch from the second conserved V-encoded cysteine up to the conserved J-encoded phenylalanine. Sequences without an unambiguous match to a single V gene segment were excluded from the earlier analysis of several hundred of the donors. In an earlier analysis of approximately 560 of the donors, a V segment was called functional when productive rearrangements were above 56.7%, and segregating when the standard deviation between donors exceeded 5%. A statistical classification framework was built to diagnose cytomegalovirus status from the catalog of TCR beta chain sequences. In a later analysis, V and J genes were assigned by comparing TCR nucleotide sequences against IMGT/GENE-DB human TR gene sequences. Using the TCRdist pipeline, a later analysis assigned CDR3 sequences along with most-parsimonious VDJ recombination scenarios. In a later analysis, each TCR beta chain was defined by its CDR3 amino acid sequence together with its V-gene family, and reads lacking a unique V-gene family were excluded. In a later analysis, several hundred highly shared, low-generation-probability nucleotide sequences were removed to address suspected cross-contamination and a sequencing artifact. For each public chain, a later analysis derived a clonal expansion index from normalized ranks of inferred template counts within each repertoire. A later analysis computed generation probabilities with a VDJ recombination model fitted to out-of-frame rearrangements, and checked the results against IGoR. Hypergeometric tests were used in a later analysis to score TCR-TCR, TCR-HLA and TCR-CMV co-occurrence, with a repertoire-size bias correction applied to the TCR pairs. False discovery rates were estimated in a later analysis by permuting HLA or CMV assignments 20 times. A later analysis grouped co-occurring TCRs with DBSCAN, adding TCRdist sequence similarity when clustering within HLA-allele-positive subsets. For co-occurrence clustering, repertoires with fewer than 30,000 or more than 120,000 public chains were excluded, along with about five repertoires with anomalous nucleotide sharing. Entries here come from immuneACCESS through TCRdb and include only in-frame sequences with V and J called. Some clones fail to appear in such tables; in the studies checked, an unresolved V gene covers under half of the shortfall, and the cause of the remainder is unknown. V, J and clone size derive from that table, while D and trimming were established from the DNA sequence. For this sample there are 130,000 or so clones; about 77% appear just once. In total, the top ten clones hold approximately 1.4% of the sample.

About this clone: Its specific antigen is unknown. No base qualities exist here, and no much larger clone lies one base off it.

V is pared back by 5 bases and J by 4 bases, with 17 bases lying between the germline termini. The germline V gene encodes CDR1 SEHNR and CDR2 FQNEAQ (reference sequence). The CDR3 contains 15 residues, cysteine and phenylalanine counted. Just the 45-base CDR3 DNA is kept, in frame starting at base 1. The cohort comprised around 690 healthy bone marrow donors. At the time of sampling, all cohort members were nominally healthy, though unrecorded immune exposures were likely present. The donor was CMV seronegative and was included in the group of a few hundred seronegative cohort members. A peripheral blood sample was provided by each donor, and peripheral blood mononuclear cells were used for TCR beta sequencing. The Qiagen DNeasy Blood Extraction Kit was used to extract genomic DNA from the blood cell samples.

This receptor was obtained from a woman in her 40s in good health and CMV-seronegative. What was sequenced was PBMCs. The V and J genes are TRBV7-9 and TRBJ1-1, with a tentative D gene TRBD1 over 5 matching bases. The DNA reads as follows: TGTGCCAGCAGCAACGCAGGGTTTTCGGGCACTGAAGCTTTCTTT. Protein translation: CASSNAGFSGTEAFF. With the rest looked up from the reference TRBV7-9 and TRBJ1-1 genes rather than sequenced, the full variable domain is DTGVSQNPRHKITKRGQNVTFRCDPISEHNRLYWYRQTLGQGPEFLTYFQNEAQLEKSRLLSDRFSAERPKGSFSTLEIQRTEQGDSAMYLCASSNAGFSGTEAFFGQGTRLTVV.